This T cell receptor (beta chain) was captured by sequencing in a study of beta chain features in type 1 diabetes. Study-wide findings and caveats: A closer apparent resemblance between naive, central memory and Treg TCRB repertoires was seen in patients than in healthy donors. Shorter TCRB CDR3s, moderately but significantly so, marked every one of the four CD4+ subsets in Type 1 diabetes patients. PCR might preferentially amplify shorter templates, equally in patients and controls.

cDNA synthesis used the whole RNA isolate, giving expressed TCRB sequences. Clones were sequenced by immunoSEQ multiplex PCR, and TCRdb holds only the in-frame ones, with some missing. Of nearly 350,000 clones listed, 6.5% to 10% are singletons. The germline V gene has CDR1 SNHLY and CDR2 FYNNEI. The CDR3 runs to 14 residues. Trimming pared 8 bases from V and 4 bases from J, leaving 17 bases between. This clone occurred a few times. Its antigen is still unknown. The chain is built from TRBV2 and TRBJ1-2, with D unclear. The TCR comes from a woman aged 18-29 years in good health. Specimen: central memory CD4+ T cells from blood. Here the CDR3 reads CASFRVGDPYGYTF. The CDR3 nucleotides are TGTGCCAGCTTTCGCGTCGGGGATCCCTATGGCTACACCTTC.